This TCR beta chain was captured in a study of graft-versus-host responses after intestinal transplantation. Measured with immunoSEQ multiplex PCR; TCRdb has only the in-frame clones, and not every one. Here the sample spans about 130,000 clones, about 92% being singletons. As for this clone: Its specificity is not known.

The clonotype originates from a human donor who received an intestinal transplant. The sample was unstimulated CD4+ T cells sorted from spleen or lymph node cells, taken before intestinal transplant.

The CDR3 nucleotides read TGTGCCAGCAGCTTAGTAGGACGGGGCTCTGGAAACACCATATATTTT. It translates to CASSLVGRGSGNTIYF. The V and J genes are TRBV7-2 and TRBJ1-3; no firm D call. V was trimmed by 1 base and J by 0 bases, leaving 10 bases between them. The CDR3 length is 16 residues. The germline V gene encodes CDR1 SGHTA and CDR2 FQGNSA.